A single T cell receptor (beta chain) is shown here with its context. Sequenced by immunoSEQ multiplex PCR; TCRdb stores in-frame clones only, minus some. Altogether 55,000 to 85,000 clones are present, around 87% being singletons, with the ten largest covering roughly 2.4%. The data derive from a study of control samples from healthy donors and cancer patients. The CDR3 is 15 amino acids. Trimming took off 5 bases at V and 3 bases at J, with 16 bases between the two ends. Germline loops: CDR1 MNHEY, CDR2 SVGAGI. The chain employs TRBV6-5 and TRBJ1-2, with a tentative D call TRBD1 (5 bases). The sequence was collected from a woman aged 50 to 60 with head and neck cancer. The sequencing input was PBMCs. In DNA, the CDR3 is TGTGCCAGCAGTAACCCCAGGGTTTGGGACTATGGCTACACCTTC. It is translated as CASSNPRVWDYGYTF.